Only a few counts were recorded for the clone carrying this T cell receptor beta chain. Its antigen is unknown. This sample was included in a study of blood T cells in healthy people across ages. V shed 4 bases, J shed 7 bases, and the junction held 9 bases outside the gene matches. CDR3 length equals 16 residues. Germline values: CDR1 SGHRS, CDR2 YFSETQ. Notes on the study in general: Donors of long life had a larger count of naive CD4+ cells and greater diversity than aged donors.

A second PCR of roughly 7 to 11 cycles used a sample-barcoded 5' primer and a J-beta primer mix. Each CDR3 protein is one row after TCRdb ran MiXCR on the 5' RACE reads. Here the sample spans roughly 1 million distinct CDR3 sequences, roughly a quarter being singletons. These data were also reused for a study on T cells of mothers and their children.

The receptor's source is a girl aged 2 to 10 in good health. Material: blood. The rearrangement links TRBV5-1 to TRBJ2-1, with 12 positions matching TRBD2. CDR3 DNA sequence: TGCGCCAGCAGCCCCTCCGGACTAGCGGGAATGAATGAGCAGTTCTTC. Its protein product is CASSPSGLAGMNEQFF.